This T cell receptor (beta chain) was captured by sequencing in a study of T cell repertoires in cytomegalovirus infection. Study overall: Public signatures in TCR beta pointed to CMV infection and matching HLA type.

About this clonotype: Its antigen is unknown.

Notes on the study in general: The cumulative frequency of public TCR beta families identified carriers of CMV plus the relevant HLA. Clonotype analysis showed dominance of the ex vivo response by HLA-C-restricted CMV-specific TCR beta clonotypes.

MiXCR, applied by TCRdb to the reads, yields one record per CDR3 protein. In the table there are fewer than 350,000 distinct CDR3 sequences, 9.5% of which are singletons. V shed 0 bases and J shed 3 bases, with 5 bases lying between them. Germline lookup yields CDR1 SQVTM and CDR2 ANQGSEA. CDR3 length equals 12 residues. The chain recombines TRBV29-1 with TRBJ1-1; D gene ambiguous. The receptor's source is a human donor in good health (CMV status not recorded). Some clones in this sample may be carry-over from other donors' samples. Input material: PBMCs. CDR3: CSVEDRYTEAFF. Here the CDR3 DNA reads TGCAGCGTTGAAGATCGGTACACTGAAGCTTTCTTT.